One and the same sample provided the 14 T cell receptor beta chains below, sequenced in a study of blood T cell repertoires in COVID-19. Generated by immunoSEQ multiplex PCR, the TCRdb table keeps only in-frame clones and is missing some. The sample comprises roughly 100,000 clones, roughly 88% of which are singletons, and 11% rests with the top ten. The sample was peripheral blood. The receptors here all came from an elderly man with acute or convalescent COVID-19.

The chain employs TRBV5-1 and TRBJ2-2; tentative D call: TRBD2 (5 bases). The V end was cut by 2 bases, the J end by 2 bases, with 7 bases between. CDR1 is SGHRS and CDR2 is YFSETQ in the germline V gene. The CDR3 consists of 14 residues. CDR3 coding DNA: TGCGCCAGCAGCTTCGGAGGAAACACCGGGGAGCTGTTTTTT. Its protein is CASSFGGNTGELFF.

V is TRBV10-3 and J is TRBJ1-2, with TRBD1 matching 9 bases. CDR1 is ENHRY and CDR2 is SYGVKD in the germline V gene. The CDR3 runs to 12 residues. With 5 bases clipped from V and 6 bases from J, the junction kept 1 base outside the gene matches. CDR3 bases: TGTGCCATCAGTCGGGACAGGGATGGCTACACCTTC. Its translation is CAISRDRDGYTF.

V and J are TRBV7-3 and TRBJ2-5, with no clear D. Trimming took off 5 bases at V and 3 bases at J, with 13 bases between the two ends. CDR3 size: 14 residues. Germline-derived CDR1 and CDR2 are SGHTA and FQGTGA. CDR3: CASSPGGTKETQYF. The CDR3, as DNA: TGTGCCAGCAGCCCCGGCGGTACCAAAGAGACCCAGTACTTC. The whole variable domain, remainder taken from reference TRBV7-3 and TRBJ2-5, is GAGVSQTPSNKVTEKGKYVELRCDPISGHTALYWYRQSLGQGPEFLIYFQGTGAADDSGLPNDRFFAVRPEGSVSTLKIQRTERGDSAVYLCASSPGGTKETQYFGPGTRLLVL.

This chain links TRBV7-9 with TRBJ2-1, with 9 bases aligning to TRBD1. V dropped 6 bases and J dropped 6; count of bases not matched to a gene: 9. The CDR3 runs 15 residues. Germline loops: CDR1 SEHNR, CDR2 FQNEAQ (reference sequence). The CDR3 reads CASRRGDRVINEQFF. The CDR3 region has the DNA TGTGCCAGCAGGAGGGGGGACAGGGTGATCAATGAGCAGTTCTTC.

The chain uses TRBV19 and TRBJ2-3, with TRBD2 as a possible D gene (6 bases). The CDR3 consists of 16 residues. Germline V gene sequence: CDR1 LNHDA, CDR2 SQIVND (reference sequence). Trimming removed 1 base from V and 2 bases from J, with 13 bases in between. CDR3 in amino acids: CASSIAAGGPTDTQYF. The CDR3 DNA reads TGTGCCAGTAGTATAGCAGCGGGCGGACCCACAGATACGCAGTATTTT.

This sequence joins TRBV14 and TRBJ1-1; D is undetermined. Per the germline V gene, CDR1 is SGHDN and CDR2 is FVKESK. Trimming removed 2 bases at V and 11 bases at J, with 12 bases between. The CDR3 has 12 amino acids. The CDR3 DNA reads TGTGCCAGCAGCCAACACCACAGTCGCGCTTTCTTT. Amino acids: CASSQHHSRAFF.

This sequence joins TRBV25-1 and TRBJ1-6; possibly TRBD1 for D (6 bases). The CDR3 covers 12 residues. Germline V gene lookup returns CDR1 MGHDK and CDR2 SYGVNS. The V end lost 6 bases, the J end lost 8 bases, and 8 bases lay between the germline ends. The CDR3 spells CASRQGDSPLHF. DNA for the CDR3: TGTGCCAGCAGACAGGGTGATTCACCCCTCCACTTT.

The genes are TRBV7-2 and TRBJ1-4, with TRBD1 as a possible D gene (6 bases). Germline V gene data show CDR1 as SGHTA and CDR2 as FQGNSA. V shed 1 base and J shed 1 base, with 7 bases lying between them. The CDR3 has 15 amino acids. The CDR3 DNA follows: TGTGCCAGCAGCTTAGAGGGGGTAACTAATGAAAAACTGTTTTTT. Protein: CASSLEGVTNEKLFF.

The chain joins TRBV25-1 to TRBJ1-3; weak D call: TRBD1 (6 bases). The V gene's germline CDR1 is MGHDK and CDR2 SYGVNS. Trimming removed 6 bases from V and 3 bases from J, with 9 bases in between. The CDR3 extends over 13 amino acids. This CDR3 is CASRTGYGNTIYF. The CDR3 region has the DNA TGTGCCAGCAGAACAGGGTATGGAAACACCATATATTTT.

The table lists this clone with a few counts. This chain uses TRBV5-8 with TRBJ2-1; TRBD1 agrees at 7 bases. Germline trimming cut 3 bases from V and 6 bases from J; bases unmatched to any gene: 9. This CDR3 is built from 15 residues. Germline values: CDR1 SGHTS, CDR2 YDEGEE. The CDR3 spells CASSSGTAGLNEQFF. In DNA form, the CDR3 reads TGTGCCAGCAGCTCCGGGACAGCCGGGCTCAATGAGCAGTTCTTC.

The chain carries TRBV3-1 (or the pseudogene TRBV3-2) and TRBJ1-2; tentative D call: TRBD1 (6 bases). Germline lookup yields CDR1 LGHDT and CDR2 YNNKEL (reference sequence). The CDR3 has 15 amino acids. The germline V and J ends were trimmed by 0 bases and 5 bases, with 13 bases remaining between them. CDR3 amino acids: CASSQDRLTGYGYTF. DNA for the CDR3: TGTGCCAGCAGCCAAGATAGGTTGACAGGTTATGGCTACACCTTC.

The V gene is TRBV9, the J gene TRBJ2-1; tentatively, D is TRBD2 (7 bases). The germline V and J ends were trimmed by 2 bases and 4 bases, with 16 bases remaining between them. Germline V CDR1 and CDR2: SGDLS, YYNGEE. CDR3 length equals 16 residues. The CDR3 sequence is CASSVAGGRQYNEQFF. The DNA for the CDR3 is TGTGCCAGCAGCGTCGCCGGGGGGCGGCAGTACAATGAGCAGTTCTTC.

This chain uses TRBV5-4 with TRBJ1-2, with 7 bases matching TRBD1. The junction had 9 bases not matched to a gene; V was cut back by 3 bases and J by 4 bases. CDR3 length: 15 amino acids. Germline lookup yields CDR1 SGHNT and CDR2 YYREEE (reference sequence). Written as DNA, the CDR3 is TGTGCCAGCAGCTCCAGACAGGGCGTCGTCTATGGCTACACCTTC. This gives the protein CASSSRQGVVYGYTF.

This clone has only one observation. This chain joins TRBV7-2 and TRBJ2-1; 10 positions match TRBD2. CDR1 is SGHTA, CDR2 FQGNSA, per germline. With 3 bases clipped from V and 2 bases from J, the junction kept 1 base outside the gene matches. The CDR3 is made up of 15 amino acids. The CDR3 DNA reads TGTGCCAGCAGCTTTACTAGCGGGACCTACAATGAGCAGTTCTTC. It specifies CASSFTSGTYNEQFF.